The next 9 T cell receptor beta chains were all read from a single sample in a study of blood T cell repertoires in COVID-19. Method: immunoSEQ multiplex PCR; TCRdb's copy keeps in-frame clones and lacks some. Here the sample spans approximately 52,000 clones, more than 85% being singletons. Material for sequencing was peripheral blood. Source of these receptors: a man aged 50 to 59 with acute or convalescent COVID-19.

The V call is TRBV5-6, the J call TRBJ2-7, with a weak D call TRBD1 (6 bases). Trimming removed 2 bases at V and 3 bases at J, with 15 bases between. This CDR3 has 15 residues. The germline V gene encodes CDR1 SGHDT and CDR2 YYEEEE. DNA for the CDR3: TGTGCCAGCAGCTTCCCCCTGCAGGGGTACTACGAGCAGTACTTC. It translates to CASSFPLQGYYEQYF.

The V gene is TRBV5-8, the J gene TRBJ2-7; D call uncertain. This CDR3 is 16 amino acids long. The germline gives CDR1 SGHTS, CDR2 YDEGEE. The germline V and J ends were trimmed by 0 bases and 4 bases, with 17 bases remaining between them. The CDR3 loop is CASSLDPGLNVYEQYF. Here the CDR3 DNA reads TGTGCCAGCAGCTTGGATCCGGGTTTGAATGTGTACGAGCAGTACTTC.

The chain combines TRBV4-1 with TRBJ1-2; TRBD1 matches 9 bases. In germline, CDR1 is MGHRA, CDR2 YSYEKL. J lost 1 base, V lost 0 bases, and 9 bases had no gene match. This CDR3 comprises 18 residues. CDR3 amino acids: CASSQDEQGGQGNYGYTF. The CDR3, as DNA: TGCGCCAGCAGCCAAGACGAACAAGGGGGACAGGGTAACTATGGCTACACCTTC.

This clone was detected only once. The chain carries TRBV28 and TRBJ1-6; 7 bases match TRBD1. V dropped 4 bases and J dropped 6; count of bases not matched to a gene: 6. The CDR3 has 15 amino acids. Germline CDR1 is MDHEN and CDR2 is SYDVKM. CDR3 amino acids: CASSSGTVINSPLHF. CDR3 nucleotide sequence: TGTGCCAGCAGTTCAGGGACAGTGATTAATTCACCCCTCCACTTT.

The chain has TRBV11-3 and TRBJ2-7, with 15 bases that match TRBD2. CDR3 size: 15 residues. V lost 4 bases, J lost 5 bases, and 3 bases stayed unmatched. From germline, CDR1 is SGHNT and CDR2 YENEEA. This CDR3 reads CASSSGLAGGNEQYF. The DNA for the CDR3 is TGTGCCAGCAGCTCAGGACTAGCGGGGGGGAACGAGCAGTACTTC.

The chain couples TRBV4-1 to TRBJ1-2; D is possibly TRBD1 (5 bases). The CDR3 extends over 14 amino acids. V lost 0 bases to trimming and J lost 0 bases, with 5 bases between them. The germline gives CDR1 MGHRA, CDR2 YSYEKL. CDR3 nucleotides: TGCGCCAGCAGCCAAGAGACAGCTAACTATGGCTACACCTTC. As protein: CASSQETANYGYTF.

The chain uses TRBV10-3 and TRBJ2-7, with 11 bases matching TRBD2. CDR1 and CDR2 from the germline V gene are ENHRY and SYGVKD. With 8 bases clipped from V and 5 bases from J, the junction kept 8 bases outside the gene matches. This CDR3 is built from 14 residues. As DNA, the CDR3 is TGTGCCATCTCAGGGCTAGCGGGGGGACACGAGCAGTACTTC. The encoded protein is CAISGLAGGHEQYF.

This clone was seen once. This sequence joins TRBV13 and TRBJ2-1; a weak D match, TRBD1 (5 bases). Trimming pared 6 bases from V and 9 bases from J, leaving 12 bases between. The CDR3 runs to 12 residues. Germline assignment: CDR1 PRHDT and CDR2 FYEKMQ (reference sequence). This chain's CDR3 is CASRLDTGEQFF. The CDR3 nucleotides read TGTGCCAGCAGGCTGGACACGGGTGAGCAGTTCTTC.

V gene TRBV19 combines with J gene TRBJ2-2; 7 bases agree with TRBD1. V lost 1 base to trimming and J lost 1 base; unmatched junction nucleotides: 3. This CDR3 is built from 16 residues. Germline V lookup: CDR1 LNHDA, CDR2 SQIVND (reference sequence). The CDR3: CASSIARTGNTGELFF. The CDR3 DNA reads TGTGCCAGTAGTATAGCACGGACAGGGAACACCGGGGAGCTGTTTTTT.